Below, one TCR beta chain is given with its context. The antigen remains undetermined. TCRdb re-derived calls from the 5' RACE reads in MiXCR, one entry per CDR3 protein. The profile shows around 94,000 distinct CDR3 sequences, more than 8.5% of them singletons. This sample is part of a study of CD8 T cells in ankylosing spondylitis. Broader study findings: It appeared that ankylosing spondylitis blood was characterized by a TCR beta motif of several highly homologous variants. Researchers report that disease-linked clones proved CD8+ and relatively rare in peripheral blood. Past studies reported some motif variants in reactive arthritis synovial fluid and blood. Disease-linked clones reportedly concentrated significantly in matched ankylosing spondylitis synovial fluid.

The length of the CDR3 is 13 residues. Trimming cost V 4 bases and J 5 bases, with 9 bases left between them. Germline V lookup: CDR1 KGHDR, CDR2 SFDVKD. This chain joins TRBV24-1 and TRBJ2-3; D not resolved. The clonotype comes from a male donor with ankylosing spondylitis. The sequenced sample was blood, either unsorted or a sorted T cell fraction (not recorded which). The DNA of the CDR3 is TGTGCCACCAGTGAACATACGCAAGATACGCAGTATTTT. It translates to CATSEHTQDTQYF.